These 24 T cell receptor beta chains share one sample of origin, sequenced in a study of regulatory T cells in long-lasting Graves disease. Construction of TCR beta libraries relied on iRepertoire HTBI primers and on Arm-PCR targeting CDR3 regions. TCRdb ran MiXCR on the multiplex PCR reads and lists one entry per CDR3 protein. The sample lists a few hundred thousand distinct CDR3 sequences; 20% to 25% were seen once. Sample time point: persistent/refractory GD, antithyroid drugs over 5 years with positive TRAb. From RNA extracted from PBMCs, the TCR library was made. Sequences were derived from peripheral blood mononuclear cells (PBMCs), sampled when the disease was refractory, from a patient treated with antithyroid drugs. These receptor sequences come from a female donor with Graves disease.

This sequence joins TRBV28 and TRBJ1-2, with a weak D call TRBD1 (5 bases). The V end was cut by 7 bases, the J end by 1 base, with 10 bases between. Per the germline V gene, CDR1 is MDHEN and CDR2 is SYDVKM. CDR3 length: 13 residues. The DNA of the CDR3 is TGTGCCAGCACCCTGGACATTAACTATGGCTACACCTTC. Amino acid sequence: CASTLDINYGYTF.

The V gene is TRBV15, the J gene TRBJ2-6; tentatively, D is TRBD1 (5 bases). The CDR3 spans 13 residues. V shed 6 bases and J shed 3 bases, with 6 bases lying between them. CDR1 LNHNV and CDR2 YYDKDF come from the germline V gene (reference sequence). In DNA form, the CDR3 reads TGTGCCACCAGGGGGCTTGGGGCCAACGTCCTGACTTTC. Its translation is CATRGLGANVLTF. Combining the CDR3 with reference TRBV15 and TRBJ2-6 gives the whole variable domain DAMVIQNPRYQVTQFGKPVTLSCSQTLNHNVMYWYQQKSSQAPKLLFHYYDKDFNNEADTPDNFQSRRPNTSFCFLDIRSPGLGDTAMYLCATRGLGANVLTFGAGSRLTVL.

This clonotype was seen many times. The J gene is TRBJ1-5, the V gene TRBV11-1; no definite D call. Germline V gene sequence: CDR1 SGHAT, CDR2 FQDESV (reference sequence). This CDR3 spans 13 amino acids. Trimming pared 3 bases from V and 3 bases from J, leaving 6 bases between. The chain's CDR3 is CASSFQANQPQHF. Written as DNA, the CDR3 is TGTGCCAGCAGCTTTCAGGCCAATCAGCCCCAGCATTTT.

There are many counts of this clonotype. The chain is built from TRBV2 and TRBJ2-7; 8 bases match TRBD1. The CDR3 is made up of 14 amino acids. Germline assignment: CDR1 SNHLY and CDR2 FYNNEI. Unmatched junction bases numbered 3, after V lost 4 bases and J lost 1 base. The CDR3 reads CASSVQGESYEQYF. The DNA of the CDR3 is TGTGCCAGCAGTGTACAGGGGGAGTCCTACGAGCAGTACTTC.

This chain uses TRBV28 with TRBJ2-7; D possibly corresponds to TRBD1 (5 bases). V was shortened by 5 bases and J by 1 base, with 27 bases between the two germline ends. The germline CDR1 and CDR2 sequences are MDHEN and SYDVKM. The CDR3 covers 19 residues. DNA of the CDR3: TGTGCCAGCAGTCTAAGGGGCGGCAGAGTTAAGCACCGATCCTACGAGCAGTACTTC. Protein product: CASSLRGGRVKHRSYEQYF. Together with reference TRBV28 and TRBJ2-7, the CDR3 gives the full variable domain: DVKVTQSSRYLVKRTGEKVFLECVQDMDHENMFWYRQDPGLGLRLIYFSYDVKMKEKGDIPEGYSVSREKKERFSLILESASTNQTSMYLCASSLRGGRVKHRSYEQYFGPGTRLTVT.

Ten or more counts support this clonotype. This chain uses TRBV6-1 with TRBJ2-5, with D perhaps given as TRBD1 or TRBD2 (6 bases each). This CDR3 has 15 residues. Trimming removed 5 bases from V and 4 bases from J, with 17 bases in between. Germline loops: CDR1 MNHNS, CDR2 SASEGT. For the CDR3, the DNA is TGTGCCAGCAGTCCCCGGAGGGGGTCCGGAGAGACCCAGTACTTC. This sequence encodes CASSPRRGSGETQYF.

This clonotype was picked up many times. At one end, the junction sequence differs from germline, possibly due to a read error. CDR3 nucleotides: TGTGCCAGCAGCTCGGGGCTCGGAGCTTTCTTT. This sequence encodes CASSSGLGAFF. V usage is TRBV5-1 and J usage is TRBJ1-1; tentatively, D is TRBD1 (5 bases). The length of the CDR3 is 11 residues. Germline V lookup: CDR1 SGHRS, CDR2 YFSETQ. The entire variable domain, with the rest obtained from reference TRBV5-1 and TRBJ1-1, is as follows: KAGVTQTPRYLIKTRGQQVTLSCSPISGHRSVSWYQQTPGQGLQFLFEYFSETQRNKGNFPGRFSGRQFSNSRSEMNVSTLELGDSALYLCASSSGLGAFFGQGTRLTVV.

The chain couples TRBV10-3 to TRBJ2-1; the match to TRBD2 covers 7 bases. J gave up 4 bases and V 10 bases, and 4 bases lay outside the gene matches. Germline V gene sequence: CDR1 ENHRY, CDR2 SYGVKD. The CDR3 covers 12 residues. Written as DNA, the CDR3 is TGTGCCACTCAAGCGGGGTACAATGAGCAGTTCTTC. Translating gives CATQAGYNEQFF.

This clonotype was counted only a few times. The chain joins TRBV20-1 to TRBJ2-7, with a tentative D call TRBD1 (5 bases). V was cut by 6 bases and J by 0 bases, with 18 bases left in between. Germline V gives CDR1 DFQATT, CDR2 SNEGSKA (reference sequence). The CDR3 consists of 15 residues. The chain's CDR3 is CSAKTPQGNSYEQYF. In DNA form, the CDR3 reads TGCAGTGCCAAGACCCCGCAGGGAAACTCCTACGAGCAGTACTTC.

This clonotype came up many times. The V gene is TRBV2, the J gene TRBJ2-7; D gene uncertain. V shed 4 bases and J shed 5 bases, with 6 bases lying between them. Germline CDR1 is SNHLY and CDR2 is FYNNEI. The CDR3 is 11 amino acids. The CDR3 region is CASSVEDEQYF. CDR3 coding DNA: TGTGCCAGCAGTGTGGAAGACGAGCAGTACTTC.

The V and J genes are TRBV20-1 and TRBJ2-2; 12 positions match TRBD2. This CDR3 has 17 amino acids. CDR1 is DFQATT, CDR2 SNEGSKA, per germline (reference sequence). The V gene end was trimmed by 0 bases and the J gene end by 3 bases; junction bases not matched to a gene: 5. The CDR3 sequence is CSARDRLAGGDTGELFF. The CDR3 coding sequence is TGCAGTGCTAGAGATAGGCTAGCGGGGGGGGACACCGGGGAGCTGTTTTTT.

The chain links TRBV14 to TRBJ2-2; no definite D call. CDR3 length: 15 amino acids. Between the trimmed V and J ends, which lost 0 bases and 6 bases, there was a span of 11 bases. The germline CDR1 and CDR2 sequences are SGHDN and FVKESK. The CDR3 region is CASSQESVWSGELFF. The CDR3 DNA reads TGTGCCAGCAGCCAAGAGAGCGTCTGGTCCGGGGAGCTGTTTTTT.

Comment on this clonotype: A much bigger clone sits one base away, suggesting this may be a read error. The J gene is TRBJ1-1, the V gene TRBV6-5; 7 bases map to TRBD1. This CDR3 has 18 amino acids. Germline CDR1 reads MNHEY; CDR2 reads SVGAGI. The ends lost 2 bases at V and 4 bases at J; junction bases unmatched: 16. The CDR3 loop is CASSYGVNHRGASTEAFF. The CDR3 coding sequence is TGTGCCAGCAGTTACGGGGTAAACCACAGGGGAGCGAGCACTGAAGCTTTCTTT.

This clonotype was seen only a few times. The chain couples TRBV10-3 to TRBJ1-1; no clear D. CDR1 is ENHRY, CDR2 SYGVKD, per germline. The CDR3 consists of 14 residues. V was cut by 6 bases and J by 0 bases, with 11 bases left in between. CDR3 nucleotide sequence: TGTGCCATCAGGGACGCCCCGATGAACACTGAAGCTTTCTTT. Residues: CAIRDAPMNTEAFF.

This clonotype was seen ten or more times. The rearrangement links TRBV27 to TRBJ1-1; unclear D gene. This CDR3 region has 14 residues. V was shortened by 3 bases and J by 4 bases, with 12 bases between the two germline ends. Germline V gene data show CDR1 as MNHEY and CDR2 as SMNVEV (reference sequence). The CDR3 is CASSLPGEGTEAFF. DNA for the CDR3: TGTGCCAGCAGTTTGCCCGGGGAGGGCACTGAAGCTTTCTTT.

Ten or more counts support this clonotype. The V gene is TRBV12-5, the J gene TRBJ2-5, with 7 positions matching TRBD2. In germline, CDR1 is LGHNT, CDR2 FRNRAP. The V and J ends lost 6 bases and 4 bases, in that order; junction bases with no gene match: 11. This CDR3 has 15 amino acids. CDR3 sequence reads: CASGERGGFGETQYF. CDR3 DNA: TGTGCTAGTGGCGAGCGGGGAGGCTTTGGAGAGACCCAGTACTTC.

This clonotype came up many times. The chain combines TRBV12-3 or TRBV12-4 with TRBJ2-5, with D perhaps matching TRBD1 (5 bases). V dropped 8 bases and J dropped 1 base, with 11 bases sitting between them. This CDR3 has 13 amino acids. The CDR3 loop is CASLFDSQETQYF. For the CDR3, the DNA is TGTGCCAGCCTTTTCGACAGCCAAGAGACCCAGTACTTC.

Comment on this clonotype: This may come from a read error, since a much larger clone is one base off. A read error is likely, as this CDR3 ends without the conserved phenylalanine or tryptophan. V gene TRBV11-2 combines with J gene TRBJ2-7, with 7 bases lining up with TRBD1. Germline assignment: CDR1 SGHAT and CDR2 FQNNGV. This CDR3 comprises 14 residues. Trimming at V came to 1 base and at J to 7 bases, leaving 7 bases not matched to a gene. The CDR3: CASSLGDSRLEQYL. For the CDR3, the DNA is TGTGCCAGCAGCTTAGGGGACAGTCGTCTTGAGCAGTACCTC.

This clonotype was seen a few times. This chain joins TRBV7-2 and TRBJ2-7, with 9 bases fitting TRBD2. The CDR3 spans 16 residues. Germline assignment: CDR1 SGHTA and CDR2 FQGNSA. V lost 3 bases, J lost 3 bases, and 9 bases stayed unmatched. DNA for the CDR3: TGTGCCAGCAGCTTTAGGTCGCGGGGGGGGGGCTACGAGCAGTACTTC. This translates into CASSFRSRGGGYEQYF.

The rearrangement links TRBV19 to TRBJ2-1; no definite D call. The CDR3 has 15 amino acids. Germline CDR1 LNHDA, CDR2 SQIVND (reference sequence). V lost 4 bases and J lost 3, with 13 bases in between. Here the CDR3 reads CASSTLGSSYNEQFF. In DNA form, the CDR3 reads TGTGCCAGTAGTACCCTAGGTAGTAGCTACAATGAGCAGTTCTTC.

This clonotype was counted at least ten times. This chain uses TRBV28 with TRBJ1-1; D is perhaps TRBD1 (6 bases). CDR1 MDHEN and CDR2 SYDVKM come from the germline V gene. The CDR3 is 14 residues long. V was clipped by 8 bases and J by 2 bases, with 15 bases between them. The DNA for the CDR3 is TGTGCCAGCGCCCTACCGGACAGCAACACTGAAGCTTTCTTT. Its translation is CASALPDSNTEAFF.

Points on this clonotype: This may stem from a read error, because a much larger clone lies one nucleotide away. The chain has TRBV7-6 and TRBJ1-6; D is unresolved. This CDR3 comprises 14 residues. V gave up 4 bases and J gave up 6 bases, with 10 bases separating them. Per the germline V gene, CDR1 is SGHVS and CDR2 is FNYEAQ. The CDR3 loop reads CASSSAPCNSPLHF. The CDR3 region has the DNA TGTGCCAGCAGCTCAGCCCCTTGTAATTCACCCCTCCACTTT.

J is TRBJ2-2 and V is TRBV28; 7 bases align to TRBD2. Per the germline V gene, CDR1 is MDHEN and CDR2 is SYDVKM. V dropped 6 bases and J dropped 6; count of bases not matched to a gene: 13. The CDR3 spans 16 residues. The CDR3 is CASSGTVRGVAGELFF. Here the CDR3 DNA reads TGTGCCAGCAGCGGGACCGTCCGGGGGGTTGCCGGGGAGCTGTTTTTT.

The sample holds one count of this clonotype. A read error may produce the germline difference seen at one junction end. The chain is built from TRBV30 and TRBJ2-5; D perhaps matches TRBD2 (7 bases). Per the germline V gene, CDR1 is GTSNPN and CDR2 is SVGIG (reference sequence). This CDR3 region has 15 residues. The CDR3 DNA is TGTGCCTGGGGTGTAGGTGGGGGGGGCCTGGAGACCCAGTACTTC. Its translation: CAWGVGGGGLETQYF.